The next 32 T cell receptor beta chains were all read from a single sample in a study of response to subunit inactivated influenza vaccine. TCRdb reanalysed the RT-PCR reads using MiXCR and keeps one entry per CDR3 protein. The table has 500,000 to 600,000 distinct CDR3 sequences, approximately 10% seen once; the top ten hold approximately 10%. The same specimen was also included in a second study, on T cells expressing NK-cell markers. Per that study: Researchers built TCR beta cDNA using 5'RACE template switching with UMIs.

Sequenced material: PBMCs from blood, taken on the day of vaccination. Receptors originate from a man aged 50-59 years who received an inactivated influenza vaccine.

This clonotype turned up a few times. The chain couples TRBV6-2 or TRBV6-3 to TRBJ2-7, with TRBD1 matching over 7 bases. The V gene's germline CDR1 is MNHEY and CDR2 SVGEGT. The CDR3 runs 13 residues. After removal of 11 bases from V and 0 bases from J, the junction contained 7 bases not matched to a gene. CDR3 sequence (DNA): TGTGCCGGCGCCCAGGGGGTCTCCTACGAGCAGTACTTC. Translated, it gives CAGAQGVSYEQYF.

This clonotype showed up just a few times. The V call is TRBV6-6, the J call TRBJ1-3; D uncertain. V lost 6 bases and J 8 bases, leaving 11 bases between the germline ends. Germline CDR1 is MNHNY and CDR2 is SVGAGI (reference sequence). The CDR3 contains 12 residues. The CDR3 DNA reads as TGTGCCAGCAGCCCTGACTACCACACCATATATTTT. Translating it yields CASSPDYHTIYF.

This clonotype has a handful of counts. The genes are TRBV20-1 and TRBJ2-7; D is ambiguous. Per the germline V gene, CDR1 is DFQATT and CDR2 is SNEGSKA (reference sequence). The CDR3 has 13 residues. V lost 6 bases and J lost 1, with 13 bases in between. The CDR3 is CSADVGASYEQYF. As DNA, the CDR3 is TGCAGTGCGGACGTGGGCGCTTCCTACGAGCAGTACTTC.

This chain links TRBV6-1 with TRBJ2-1; 11 bases map to TRBD2. Germline CDR1 MNHNS, CDR2 SASEGT. This CDR3 comprises 19 residues. The V and J ends lost 4 bases and 13 bases, in that order; junction bases with no gene match: 24. CDR3 DNA sequence: TGTGCCAGCAGTGTCCGATATAGGGGTAGCGGGAGGGCCTTTTTGGAACAGTTCTTC. Amino acid sequence: CASSVRYRGSGRAFLEQFF.

The chain employs TRBV24-1 and TRBJ2-3; the D gene is possibly TRBD1 (6 bases). V dropped 4 bases and J dropped 0 bases, with 16 bases sitting between them. The CDR3 is 17 residues long. The V gene's germline CDR1 is KGHDR and CDR2 SFDVKD. The CDR3 here is CATSDPGTRTSTDTQYF. The CDR3 coding sequence is TGTGCCACCAGTGACCCCGGGACACGGACTAGCACAGATACGCAGTATTTT.

The DNA for the CDR3 is TGTGCCAGCAGTCTGACAGGGGGCGCGGGTGGCTACACCTTC. It is translated as CASSLTGGAGGYTF. The J gene is TRBJ1-2, the V gene TRBV12-3 or TRBV12-4, with 10 bases aligning to TRBD1. This CDR3 contains 14 residues. V gave up 5 bases and J gave up 7 bases; unmatched junction bases: 7.

This clonotype was detected a few times. V gene TRBV12-3 or TRBV12-4 combines with J gene TRBJ1-1; D uncertain. The V gene lost 5 bases and the J gene lost 1 base, with 11 bases spanning the gap. CDR3 length: 14 residues. Here the CDR3 reads CASSRQDSNTEAFF. In nucleotides, the CDR3 is TGTGCCAGCAGTCGTCAGGATTCGAACACTGAAGCTTTCTTT.

The rearrangement joins TRBV2 to TRBJ1-5; D remains ambiguous. Germline CDR1 reads SNHLY; CDR2 reads FYNNEI. The CDR3 consists of 15 residues. Trimming shortened V by 4 bases and J by 0 bases, and 10 bases separated the two germline ends. The CDR3 sequence is CASSALRVSNQPQHF. Here the CDR3 DNA reads TGTGCCAGCAGTGCCCTGCGGGTTAGCAATCAGCCCCAGCATTTT.

The chain links TRBV6-5 to TRBJ2-1; no definite D call. Trimming removed 3 bases from V and 4 bases from J, with 13 bases in between. Germline V lookup: CDR1 MNHEY, CDR2 SVGAGI. This CDR3 spans 15 amino acids. Written as DNA, the CDR3 is TGTGCCAGCAGTTATGCGGAGCCTGCTTACAATGAGCAGTTCTTC. It codes for CASSYAEPAYNEQFF.

This clonotype was observed at least ten times. The chain employs TRBV6-1 and TRBJ1-4, with D hard to call. Germline loops: CDR1 MNHNS, CDR2 SASEGT. V was trimmed by 4 bases and J by 3 bases, leaving 9 bases between them. The CDR3 totals 14 residues. The CDR3 DNA is TGTGCCAGCAGTGTCTCGGAGGCTAATGAAAAACTGTTTTTT. Residues: CASSVSEANEKLFF.

This clonotype turned up a few times. This rearrangement joins TRBV20-1 to TRBJ2-5; D is unresolved. Trimming removed 6 bases from V and 1 base from J, with 15 bases in between. CDR1 is DFQATT, CDR2 SNEGSKA, per germline (reference sequence). The CDR3 has 14 amino acids. CDR3 loop: CSAVVPGFQETQYF. CDR3 coding DNA: TGCAGTGCCGTCGTCCCCGGGTTCCAAGAGACCCAGTACTTC.

This clonotype was counted only a few times. The chain uses TRBV4-3 and TRBJ2-7; D gene uncertain. The V gene's germline CDR1 is LGHNA and CDR2 YSLEER. The CDR3 loop spans 14 amino acids. V was cut by 1 base and J by 6 bases, with 13 bases left in between. The CDR3 nucleotides read TGCGCCAGCAGCCAAGTAATAGGTCTCAGCGAGCAGTACTTC. Amino acids: CASSQVIGLSEQYF.

This clonotype was seen many times. The chain is built from TRBV18 and TRBJ2-3; the D is unclear. The CDR3 is made up of 16 amino acids. V lost 0 bases to trimming and J lost 0 bases, with 10 bases between them. The germline V gene has CDR1 KGHSH and CDR2 LQKENI. CDR3 region: CASSPPTARSTDTQYF. CDR3 nucleotide sequence: TGTGCCAGCTCACCACCGACCGCGCGGAGCACAGATACGCAGTATTTT.

This chain uses TRBV11-2 with TRBJ2-4, with D hard to call. The germline gives CDR1 SGHAT, CDR2 FQNNGV. V was trimmed by 6 bases and J by 0 bases, leaving 6 bases between them. This CDR3 has 13 amino acids. The CDR3, as DNA: TGTGCCAGCAGGCTTTTAGCCAAAAACATTCAGTACTTC. It specifies CASRLLAKNIQYF. The whole variable domain, remainder taken from reference TRBV11-2 and TRBJ2-4, is EAGVAQSPRYKIIEKRQSVAFWCNPISGHATLYWYQQILGQGPKLLIQFQNNGVVDDSQLPKDRFSAERLKGVDSTLKIQPAKLEDSAVYLCASRLLAKNIQYFGAGTRLSVL.

There are a few counts of this clonotype. The chain is built from TRBV4-3 and TRBJ2-7; 7 bases agree with TRBD1. Germline V CDR1 and CDR2: LGHNA, YSLEER. The CDR3 spans 18 residues. V dropped 2 bases and J dropped 0; count of bases not matched to a gene: 13. The CDR3 loop reads CASSQQARTGFSSYEQYF. The CDR3 DNA sequence: TGCGCCAGCAGCCAACAAGCCAGGACAGGTTTCTCCTCCTACGAGCAGTACTTC.

This clonotype occurred many times. The rearrangement links TRBV24-1 to TRBJ2-1, with a weak D call TRBD1 (5 bases). The V end lost 4 bases, the J end lost 0 bases, and 15 bases lay between the germline ends. This CDR3 comprises 17 residues. In germline, CDR1 is KGHDR, CDR2 SFDVKD. In nucleotides, the CDR3 is TGTGCCACCAGTGAGGGGCCTCGTAAGAGCTCCTACAATGAGCAGTTCTTC. Protein sequence: CATSEGPRKSSYNEQFF.

This clonotype turned up a few times. This CDR3 is CSASRTSGGADTQYF. CDR3 DNA: TGCAGTGCTAGCCGGACTAGCGGGGGGGCAGATACGCAGTATTTT. The chain joins TRBV20-1 to TRBJ2-3, with TRBD2 identical over 15 bases. The V gene's germline CDR1 is DFQATT and CDR2 SNEGSKA (reference sequence). The CDR3 length is 15 residues. Losses at the gene ends were 3 bases for V and 4 bases for J; bases not matched to a gene: 2.

The chain combines TRBV11-2 with TRBJ2-5; tentatively, D is TRBD1 (5 bases). Trimming pared 1 base from V and 5 bases from J, leaving 14 bases between. The length of the CDR3 is 15 residues. Per the germline V gene, CDR1 is SGHAT and CDR2 is FQNNGV. The DNA of the CDR3 is TGTGCCAGCAGCTTAGTTCTGGGGCATGGTGAGACCCAGTACTTC. This gives the protein CASSLVLGHGETQYF.

A note on this clonotype: A much larger clone is a single base away; this may be a read error. The chain uses TRBV10-3 and TRBJ2-2; D perhaps matches TRBD2 (6 bases). The germline gives CDR1 ENHRY, CDR2 SYGVKD. V was trimmed by 2 bases and J by 6 bases, leaving 10 bases between them. The CDR3 length is 14 residues. This CDR3 is CAISEPGGPGELFF. CDR3 nucleotides: TGTGCCATCAGTGAGCCCGGGGGTCCCGGGGAGCTGTTTTTT.

This chain links TRBV27 with TRBJ2-5; D is possibly TRBD2 (5 bases). The germline CDR1 and CDR2 sequences are MNHEY and SMNVEV (reference sequence). V was trimmed by 5 bases and J by 5 bases, leaving 24 bases between them. The CDR3 loop spans 17 amino acids. CDR3 sequence: CASSALGIGPQAETQYF. In nucleotides, the CDR3 is TGTGCCAGCAGTGCCCTCGGGATAGGTCCCCAAGCCGAGACCCAGTACTTC.

The V gene is TRBV2, the J gene TRBJ2-1, with D maybe TRBD2 (6 bases). This CDR3 spans 14 amino acids. CDR1 is SNHLY, CDR2 FYNNEI, per germline. V lost 1 base and J 4 bases, leaving 8 bases between the germline ends. CDR3 protein: CASSEGRGYNEQFF. The CDR3 DNA follows: TGTGCCAGCAGTGAAGGGCGGGGTTACAATGAGCAGTTCTTC. The whole variable domain, remainder taken from reference TRBV2 and TRBJ2-1, is EPEVTQTPSHQVTQMGQEVILRCVPISNHLYFYWYRQILGQKVEFLVSFYNNEISEKSEIFDDQFSVERPDGSNFTLKIRSTKLEDSAMYFCASSEGRGYNEQFFGPGTRLTVL.

The genes are TRBV7-9 and TRBJ2-5; 10 bases match TRBD1. Looked up from germline, CDR1 is SEHNR and CDR2 is FQNEAQ (reference sequence). This CDR3 has 17 amino acids. With 4 bases clipped from V and 2 bases from J, the junction kept 10 bases outside the gene matches. The CDR3 loop is CASSSGSGQGGQETQYF. For the CDR3, the DNA is TGTGCCAGCAGCTCCGGATCAGGACAGGGGGGTCAAGAGACCCAGTACTTC.

The genes are TRBV12-3 or TRBV12-4 and TRBJ2-7; tentative D call: TRBD2 (5 bases). The CDR3 has 16 residues. Trimming removed 1 base at V and 5 bases at J, with 18 bases between. This CDR3 reads CASSLVLNQRANEQYF. The CDR3 nucleotides read TGTGCCAGCAGTTTAGTCTTGAACCAGAGGGCCAACGAGCAGTACTTC.

In regard to this clonotype: A clone one base away is much larger, so this may be a read error. The rearrangement joins TRBV5-1 to TRBJ1-4; possibly TRBD1 for D (5 bases). The CDR3 contains 14 residues. Germline V gene sequence: CDR1 SGHRS, CDR2 YFSETQ. The CDR3 bases are TGCGCCAGCAGCTTGAATGGGGGTAATCAAAAACTGTTTTTT. Translation: CASSLNGGNQKLFF.

V gene TRBV27 combines with J gene TRBJ1-4; 11 bases agree with TRBD1. V shed 6 bases and J 7 bases; nucleotides not matched to a gene: 7. The germline V gene encodes CDR1 MNHEY and CDR2 SMNVEV (reference sequence). This CDR3 is 15 amino acids long. DNA for the CDR3: TGTGCCAGCAGACGGACAGGGGGCACACTTGAAAAACTGTTTTTT. Translation gives CASRRTGGTLEKLFF.

In its sample, this clonotype was seen a few times. This rearrangement joins TRBV19 to TRBJ1-1; D gene unclear. This CDR3 spans 14 amino acids. Germline lookup yields CDR1 LNHDA and CDR2 SQIVND (reference sequence). V lost 8 bases to trimming and J lost 0 bases, with 13 bases between them. The CDR3 nucleotides read TGTGCCAGTGCGAACCCGGACGTGAACACTGAAGCTTTCTTT. Translation: CASANPDVNTEAFF.

The V and J genes are TRBV5-1 and TRBJ2-3; 7 nucleotides match TRBD1. The CDR3 length is 15 residues. From germline, CDR1 is SGHRS and CDR2 YFSETQ. J gave up 4 bases and V 0 bases, and 5 bases lay outside the gene matches. CDR3 sequence (DNA): TGCGCCAGCAGCTTGGGAGACAGGGATGCAGATACGCAGTATTTT. Residues: CASSLGDRDADTQYF.

V and J are TRBV9 and TRBJ2-2; no clear D. Germline assignment: CDR1 SGDLS and CDR2 YYNGEE. The ends were cut back, 3 bases at V and 1 base at J, with 10 bases in the middle. The CDR3 runs to 15 residues. The CDR3 sequence is CASSATPGNTGELFF. The CDR3 bases are TGTGCCAGCAGCGCAACCCCCGGGAACACCGGGGAGCTGTTTTTT. The full variable domain, with the rest looked up from reference TRBV9 and TRBJ2-2, is DSGVTQTPKHLITATGQRVTLRCSPRSGDLSVYWYQQSLDQGLQFLIQYYNGEERAKGNILERFSAQQFPDLHSELNLSSLELGDSALYFCASSATPGNTGELFFGEGSRLTVL.

This sequence joins TRBV11-2 and TRBJ2-7, with D possibly TRBD1 on 5 matching bases. Germline loops: CDR1 SGHAT, CDR2 FQNNGV. V lost 11 bases, J lost 5 bases, and 19 bases lay in between. The length of the CDR3 is 13 residues. The CDR3 sequence is CAVSQANGHEQYF. CDR3 DNA sequence: TGTGCCGTATCACAGGCCAATGGCCACGAGCAGTACTTC.

At least ten counts were recorded for this clonotype. The rearrangement links TRBV5-4 to TRBJ2-1; D unresolved. Trimming pared 0 bases from V and 6 bases from J, leaving 7 bases between. Looked up from germline, CDR1 is SGHNT and CDR2 is YYREEE (reference sequence). The length of the CDR3 is 13 residues. The CDR3 region is CASSLALFNEQFF. As DNA, the CDR3 is TGTGCCAGCAGCTTGGCTCTTTTCAATGAGCAGTTCTTC.

The chain is built from TRBV2 and TRBJ2-2; D tentatively fits TRBD1 or TRBD2 (5 bases each). This CDR3 comprises 14 residues. The germline V gene has CDR1 SNHLY and CDR2 FYNNEI. V gave up 8 bases and J gave up 5 bases, with 15 bases separating them. CDR3 sequence: CASRGLEGTGELFF. The CDR3 bases are TGTGCCAGCCGAGGACTCGAGGGGACCGGGGAGCTGTTTTTT.

V gene TRBV6-1 combines with J gene TRBJ2-7; D gene ambiguous. The germline V and J ends were trimmed by 0 bases and 4 bases, with 7 bases remaining between them. Germline V CDR1 and CDR2: MNHNS, SASEGT. The CDR3 covers 13 residues. CDR3 region: CASSEAHRYEQYF. CDR3 sequence (DNA): TGTGCCAGCAGTGAAGCACACAGATACGAGCAGTACTTC.